This T cell receptor beta chain was sequenced in a study of blood T cell repertoires in COVID-19 (dated by TCRdb to the early 2020s). Describing the broader study: Samples from collaborators originated in the United States, Italy and Spain and spanned both the acute and convalescent phases of COVID-19. The prospective study material was composed of cDNA or gDNA derived from T cells, B-cell-depleted T cells, or PBMCs. Deeply sampled blood TCRbeta repertoires from subjects exposed to, actively infected with, or recovered from COVID-19 were included in the dataset. The repertoires were released in a freely available public database meant as a resource for research on the immune response to SARS-CoV-2. The samples were drawn from the first 160 participants of the ongoing ImmuneRACE study and from 1,200 or so subjects provided by 6 global collaborators. The sample metadata nearly always contained a de-identified subject ID, COVID-19 status, age in years and sex. HLA class I and class II types, where available, came from metadata supplied by the sample provider rather than from assay-based typing. General conclusions and limits of the study: The amount of clinical and demographic metadata varied by source and participant and was provided uncurated.

Regarding this clone: The specificity of this receptor is unknown. It has no much larger one-base neighbor in the sample; base qualities were not kept.

Whole blood was collected in K2EDTA tubes by collaborating institutions according to the institutions' own protocols. For TCRbeta analysis, collaborators shipped samples as frozen whole blood, isolated PBMCs, or DNA extracted from either of those sample types. The CDR3, from cysteine to phenylalanine, totals 14 residues. Kept here is only the CDR3 DNA, which spans 42 bases and is read in frame from base 1. The germline V gene specifies SQVTM as CDR1 and ANQGSEA as CDR2. At the junction V is shortened by 5 bases and J by 7 bases; bases outside the gene matches: 10. TCRbeta CDR3 regions were amplified from genomic DNA using the immunoSEQ Assay, a bias-controlled multiplex PCR. The study's own analysis went as follows. The number of nucleated cells in each sample was estimated by amplification of reference gene primers within the assay. Sequence reads were collapsed and filtered to measure the absolute abundance of every unique TCRbeta CDR3 rearrangement. Productive Simpson clonality was computed per sample as the square root of Simpson's diversity index over productive rearrangements. This immuneACCESS table, as held by TCRdb, lists in-frame sequences with V and J called but not all clones. Of the missing ones, under half trace to an unresolved V gene in checked studies; the others have no known cause. V and J calls and clone size are as listed in that table; D and trimming were resolved from the DNA. This sample lists about 100,000 clones; around 81% were detected once. The ten largest clonotypes hold roughly 13% of the sample.

The source of this sequence is a man in his fifties with active or convalescent COVID-19. Recombination joined TRBV29-1 with TRBJ1-4; 7 middle bases align to TRBD1. Material for sequencing was peripheral blood. CDR3 loop: CSVQGQEDGEKLFF. Read as DNA, the sequence is TGCAGCGTTCAAGGACAGGAAGATGGTGAAAAACTGTTTTTT.